The rows below give T cell receptor beta chains drawn from one sample of a study of blood T cell repertoires in COVID-19. The method was immunoSEQ multiplex PCR; TCRdb's version includes in-frame clones alone and lacks a portion of them. This table holds about 140,000 clones, around 78% found once. The sequenced sample was peripheral blood. Every receptor here comes from a woman at least 80 years old with active or convalescent COVID-19. CDR3s include the opening cysteine and the closing phenylalanine or tryptophan. D genes are given only for firm matches. Size tells how often a clone was seen (once, few, many) or the class of an expanded clone, and some rows leave it out.

J gene,clone size,D gene,V gene,CDR3 DNA,CDR3 protein
TRBJ1-2,.,.,TRBV2,TGTGCCAGCAGCGTTCAGGGTGTAGGTAACTATGGCTACACCTTC,CASSVQGVGNYGYTF
TRBJ2-1,.,.,TRBV7-3,TGTGCCAGCAGCTTACAGGGGGGTACCTCCTACAATGAGCAGTTCTTC,CASSLQGGTSYNEQFF
TRBJ2-3,.,TRBD2,TRBV10-2,TGCGCCAGCAGTGAATTGGGTTGGCGGGGGAACACAGATACGCAGTATTTT,CASSELGWRGNTDTQYF
TRBJ1-5,.,TRBD1,TRBV19,TGTGCCAGTAGTCAACGGACAGGGGGCCGGCAGCCCCAGCATTTT,CASSQRTGGRQPQHF
TRBJ1-2,.,TRBD1,TRBV2,TGTGCCAGCAGTACAGGGGACTATGGCTACACCTTC,CASSTGDYGYTF
TRBJ1-1,few,.,TRBV19,TGTGCCAGTACTCCGACAATTGACAGCGTAAAGAACACTGAAGCTTTCTTT,CASTPTIDSVKNTEAFF
TRBJ2-4,.,.,TRBV5-1,TGCGCCAGCAGCTTGGAAACAGTAGCCAAAAACATTCAGTACTTC,CASSLETVAKNIQYF
TRBJ1-2,few,.,TRBV2,TGTGCCAGCACTGTCGCCGGCAGGGGTCGGGGCTACACCTTC,CASTVAGRGRGYTF
TRBJ2-3,.,TRBD2,TRBV4-1,TGCGCCAGCAGCCAAGGACCACCGGGGTCAGCGGGGTTCACAGATACGCAGTATTTT,CASSQGPPGSAGFTDTQYF
TRBJ2-2,.,.,TRBV4-3,TGCGCCAGCAGCCAAGAGCCACAGGGCACCGGGGAGCTGTTTTTT,CASSQEPQGTGELFF
TRBJ1-2,few,TRBD1,TRBV29-1,TGCAGCGCTTTAGGACAGGATGAAGGAGGCTACACCTTC,CSALGQDEGGYTF
TRBJ2-7,few,.,TRBV6-5,TGTGCCAGCAGTTCTCCGGGGCGCGGGGTCTACGAGCAGTACTTC,CASSSPGRGVYEQYF
TRBJ1-3,.,.,TRBV7-8,TGTGCCAGCAGCTTAGCGCGCTTTGGGGCCAGCTCTGGAAACACCATATATTTT,CASSLARFGASSGNTIYF
TRBJ1-1,.,.,TRBV28,TGTGCCAGCAGTTTAATCGGCGCGGGGAACACTGAAGCTTTCTTT,CASSLIGAGNTEAFF
TRBJ1-5,.,.,TRBV6-6,TGTGCCAGCAGTTTAACCGGGGTCAATCAGCCCCAGCATTTT,CASSLTGVNQPQHF
TRBJ2-3,.,.,TRBV5-6,TGTGCCAGCAGCTTTTTGTCAGGCACAGATACGCAGTATTTT,CASSFLSGTDTQYF
TRBJ1-1,.,.,TRBV27,TGTGCCAGCAACACGAACCCCCCGGGTTTGGGCACTGAAGCTTTCTTT,CASNTNPPGLGTEAFF
TRBJ2-7,once,TRBD1,TRBV7-2,TGTGCCAGCAGTAAGGACAGGGGAAGCTACGAGCAGTACTTC,CASSKDRGSYEQYF
TRBJ2-7,.,.,TRBV9,TGTGCCAGCAGCGTAGGGTGGGTTCCGGGCGAGCAGTACTTC,CASSVGWVPGEQYF
TRBJ2-1,.,TRBD2,TRBV7-3,TGTGCCAGCAGCCGAACTAGCGGGGGTCTTAATGAGCAGTTCTTC,CASSRTSGGLNEQFF
TRBJ1-1,.,.,TRBV18,TGTGCCAGCTCACCACCACAGATGAACACTGAAGCTTTCTTT,CASSPPQMNTEAFF
TRBJ1-1,once,.,TRBV5-1,TGCGCCAGCAGCCCCTCGCCGGCGCAGGGGACGAACACTGAAGCTTTCTTT,CASSPSPAQGTNTEAFF
TRBJ1-2,.,.,TRBV12-3/TRBV12-4,TGTGCCAGCAGTTTTGAGCAGGGTGGCTACACCTTC,CASSFEQGGYTF
TRBJ1-1,.,.,TRBV28,TGTGCCAGCAGCAGACAGCATGAAGCTTTCTTT,CASSRQHEAFF
TRBJ1-1,.,.,TRBV19,TGTGCCAGTAGTCCCGGTCAGGGGATGAACACTGAAGCTTTCTTT,CASSPGQGMNTEAFF
TRBJ2-5,.,.,TRBV9,TGTGCCAGCAGCGTAGCAGGAGAGACCCAGTACTTC,CASSVAGETQYF
TRBJ2-5,.,TRBD1,TRBV10-1,TGCGCCAGCAGTGAGTCCAGGGGGACGGGGCAAGAGACCCAGTACTTC,CASSESRGTGQETQYF
TRBJ2-7,few,.,TRBV6-5,TGTGCCAGCAGTTCACCTACTCTACAGGGAACCGACGAGCAGTACTTC,CASSSPTLQGTDEQYF
TRBJ2-7,.,TRBD1,TRBV25-1,TGTGCCAGCAGGGCAACAGGGGGCGGCGAGCAGTACTTC,CASRATGGGEQYF
TRBJ2-4,.,TRBD1,TRBV6-2/TRBV6-3,TGTGCCAGCAGTTACGGACAGGGTTTTCGTGCCAAAAACATTCAGTACTTC,CASSYGQGFRAKNIQYF
TRBJ1-4,.,TRBD1,TRBV2,TGTGCCAGCAGAGAAGACAGGGGCCGCGAAAAACTGTTTTTT,CASREDRGREKLFF
TRBJ2-3,.,TRBD2,TRBV3-1/TRBV3-2,TGTGCCAGCAGCCATAACCCTAGCGGGTTGCCCGATACGCAGTATTTT,CASSHNPSGLPDTQYF
TRBJ1-4,.,.,TRBV30,TGTGCCTGGAGTCCAGGGAGGGAAGAAAAACTGTTTTTT,CAWSPGREEKLFF
TRBJ1-4,.,.,TRBV29-1,TGCAGCGTTCTTCCAGGGATTAATGAAAAACTGTTTTTT,CSVLPGINEKLFF
TRBJ1-2,.,.,TRBV2,TGTGCCAGCAGCCCGGACGGAGGAATAGGCTACACCTTC,CASSPDGGIGYTF
TRBJ1-6,.,.,TRBV9,TGTGCCAGCAGCGTCAGCGACAGCCTTGGTTCACCCCTCCACTTT,CASSVSDSLGSPLHF
TRBJ2-7,once,.,TRBV2,TGTGCCAGCAGTGATCGGTGGGAGCGTGGCTACGAGCAGTACTTC,CASSDRWERGYEQYF